This TCR beta chain derives from a study of T cells in Graves' hyperthyroidism and ophthalmopathy. Study conclusions and caveats: Most thyroid clonotypes expanded above 0.001 were also detected in blood.

Ten or more counts support this clonotype. Its antigen is unidentified. Patients showing uncontrolled infection, other autoimmune disease, pregnancy or lactation were ineligible. Every diagnosis used clinical symptoms, serum thyroxine and TRAb, thyroid ultrasound and orbital computed tomography. Extraction of PBMCs used about 9.2 ml of fresh peripheral blood. Losses at the gene ends were 1 base for V and 6 bases for J; bases not matched to a gene: 6. The CDR3 length is 14 residues. CDR1 is SGHAT, CDR2 FQNNGV, per germline. What was amplified from RNA transcripts were TCR beta CDR3 regions. TCR CDR3 underwent first-round RT-PCR with the HTBI primer set. TCRdb re-called the multiplex PCR reads with MiXCR, one entry per CDR3 protein. Counted here are fewer than 900,000 distinct CDR3 sequences, 16% occurring once; the ten biggest clones make up 8.4%.

Sequencing was performed on blood. This clonotype originated in a young man with Graves' hyperthyroidism. J is TRBJ2-7 and V is TRBV11-2, with TRBD2 matching 7 bases. This chain's CDR3 is CASSLVRGSGEQYF. CDR3 DNA: TGTGCCAGCAGCTTAGTACGCGGGAGTGGCGAGCAGTACTTC.